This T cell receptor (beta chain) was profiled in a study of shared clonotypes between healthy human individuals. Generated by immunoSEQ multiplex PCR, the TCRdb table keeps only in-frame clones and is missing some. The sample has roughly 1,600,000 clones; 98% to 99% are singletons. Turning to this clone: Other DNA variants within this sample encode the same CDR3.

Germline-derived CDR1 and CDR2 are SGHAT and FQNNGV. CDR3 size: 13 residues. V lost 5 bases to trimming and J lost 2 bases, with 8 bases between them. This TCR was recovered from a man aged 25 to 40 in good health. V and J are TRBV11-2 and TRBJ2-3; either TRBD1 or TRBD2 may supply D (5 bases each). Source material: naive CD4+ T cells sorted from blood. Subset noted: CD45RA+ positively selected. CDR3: CASSRGTTDTQYF. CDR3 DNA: TGTGCCAGCAGCCGTGGGACCACAGATACGCAGTATTTT.